Reported below is one TCR beta chain. Its antigen is unknown. The CDR3 contains 16 residues. Trimming took 0 bases from V and 10 from J, leaving 18 bases between them. The germline gives CDR1 MNHEY, CDR2 SVGAGI. The data originate from a study of T cell repertoires in cytomegalovirus infection. Study in general: Indications of both CMV infection and matching HLA type were provided by public TCR beta signatures.

TCRdb independently ran MiXCR on the reads; one entry per CDR3 protein. The sample comprises just under 500,000 distinct CDR3 sequences, 33% of which are singletons, and under 20% rests with the top ten. Study-wide points: CMV-specific TCR beta clonotypes restricted by HLA-C were the ones dominating the ex vivo response. CMV carriers with the relevant HLA were identified by cumulative public TCR beta family frequency.

The TCR comes from a human donor in good health (CMV status not recorded). Some clones in this sample may be carry-over from other donors' samples. The rearrangement uses TRBV6-5 and TRBJ1-4; possible D gene TRBD1, 6 bases. Sequenced here: cultured PBMCs, sampled from culture after CMV antigen stimulation. CDR3 DNA sequence: TGTGCCAGCAGTTACTCGGCGGGGGCAGGGAAGGGAAAACTGTTTTTT. This encodes CASSYSAGAGKGKLFF.